Detailed here is one T cell receptor (beta chain). Amplification used 60 Vbeta primers and 13 Jbeta primers. Using immunoSEQ multiplex PCR, the repertoire was profiled, and TCRdb retains in-frame clones only, with some absent. The table lists roughly 120,000 clones, approximately 82% of them singletons. This specimen comes from a study of cytomegalovirus exposure and HLA in healthy donors. Germline CDR1 reads LNHDA; CDR2 reads SQIVND (reference sequence). The CDR3 is made up of 15 amino acids. The V and J ends lost 8 bases and 4 bases respectively, with 17 bases between them. Despite likely unrecorded immune exposures, the donors were nominally healthy at the time of sampling.

This TCR came from a woman younger than 30 in good health and CMV-seropositive. Material for sequencing was PBMCs. The V call is TRBV19, the J call TRBJ2-2, with a weak D call TRBD2 (6 bases). This chain's CDR3 is CASGAGLVLTGELFF. For the CDR3, the DNA is TGTGCCAGTGGGGCGGGGCTGGTCCTCACCGGGGAGCTGTTTTTT.